A selection of T cell receptor beta chains follows, all from one sample in a study of TIL therapy for anti-PD-1-resistant metastatic lung cancer. Sequencing was performed with immunoSEQ multiplex PCR; in TCRdb, only in-frame clones are kept and a portion is missing. This sample has approximately 92,000 clones, with roughly 65% found just once. The sample consisted of tumor tissue, taken at baseline. Source of these receptors: a person aged 25-85 years with non-small cell lung cancer. CDR3s include the opening cysteine and the closing phenylalanine or tryptophan. The D gene is left open where the match is weak. Clone size appears in some rows only: once, few, many, or a class for an expanded clone.

J: TRBJ2-5
V: TRBV13
D: TRBD2
size: -
DNA: TGTGCCAGCAGCTTAGGTGGTAGCGGGCAAGAGACCCAGTACTTC
CDR3: CASSLGGSGQETQYF

J: TRBJ2-7
V: TRBV14
D: -
size: -
DNA: TGTGCCAGCAGCCGAGACTACGAGCAGTACTTC
CDR3: CASSRDYEQYF

J: TRBJ1-1
V: TRBV7-2
D: -
size: -
DNA: TGTGCCAGCAGCTTAACCCCTAAGGACACTGAAGCTTTCTTT
CDR3: CASSLTPKDTEAFF

J: TRBJ2-5
V: TRBV4-1
D: TRBD2
size: -
DNA: TGCGCCAGCAGCCAAGTTGAGGTAGCGGGGGGGTACCAAGAGACCCAGTACTTC
CDR3: CASSQVEVAGGYQETQYF

J: TRBJ2-5
V: TRBV4-2
D: -
size: -
DNA: TGTGCCAGCAGCCAGTCAGGTGCTAGCGCGTCCGAGGAGACCCAGTACTTC
CDR3: CASSQSGASASEETQYF

J: TRBJ1-3
V: TRBV30
D: -
size: -
DNA: TGTGCCTGCACACAGGGCTCTGGAAACACCATATATTTT
CDR3: CACTQGSGNTIYF

J: TRBJ2-5
V: TRBV2
D: -
size: -
DNA: TGTGCCAGCAGTGAAAGGACCCAGTACTTC
CDR3: CASSERTQYF

J: TRBJ2-7
V: TRBV11-2
D: -
size: few
DNA: TGTGCCAGCAGCTTAGAACGGCCGCGCTCCTACGAGCAGTACTTC
CDR3: CASSLERPRSYEQYF

J: TRBJ2-2
V: TRBV7-2
D: TRBD2
size: -
DNA: TGTGCCAGCAGCCCTCGCGGCGGTAGCGGGGGGACCGGGGAGCTGTTTTTT
CDR3: CASSPRGGSGGTGELFF

J: TRBJ2-5
V: TRBV11-2
D: -
size: medium-sized
DNA: TGTGCCAGCAGCCCACCCCCGACAGGGAGGGCAGAGACCCAGTACTTC
CDR3: CASSPPPTGRAETQYF

J: TRBJ1-1
V: TRBV27
D: -
size: -
DNA: TGTGCCAGCTCGCTAACCACGAACACTGAAGCTTTCTTT
CDR3: CASSLTTNTEAFF

J: TRBJ2-3
V: TRBV7-9
D: TRBD1
size: -
DNA: TGTGCCAGCAGCTTGCCGGGACAGTCCACAGATACGCAGTATTTT
CDR3: CASSLPGQSTDTQYF

J: TRBJ1-6
V: TRBV9
D: -
size: -
DNA: TGTGCCAGCAGCGTAGTAGGGAGATGGGGATCACCCCTCCACTTT
CDR3: CASSVVGRWGSPLHF

J: TRBJ1-2
V: TRBV29-1
D: -
size: -
DNA: TGCAGCGTTGAAGGGCAGGGGAGGGTGCGTGGCTACACCTTC
CDR3: CSVEGQGRVRGYTF

J: TRBJ1-5
V: TRBV7-2
D: -
size: -
DNA: TGTGCCAGCAGCTTAGGGGGTGGGATGGTGGGGGGGGAACAGCCCCAGCATTTT
CDR3: CASSLGGGMVGGEQPQHF

J: TRBJ1-1
V: TRBV11-3
D: -
size: -
DNA: TGTGCCAGCAGCTTATCGCGGACAGCCCCTGAAGCTTTCTTT
CDR3: CASSLSRTAPEAFF

J: TRBJ1-2
V: TRBV30
D: -
size: once
DNA: TGTGCCTGGAGCAAAGGGACCCCAGGATCCGGCTACACCTTC
CDR3: CAWSKGTPGSGYTF

J: TRBJ2-5
V: TRBV7-7
D: -
size: -
DNA: TGTGCTAGCACCACTACCGTGGCAGGACAAGAGACCCAGTACTTC
CDR3: CASTTTVAGQETQYF

J: TRBJ2-7
V: TRBV7-2
D: TRBD2
size: few
DNA: TGTGCCAGCAGCTCGGGGGGGGCCGCCTACGAGCAGTACTTC
CDR3: CASSSGGAAYEQYF

J: TRBJ2-5
V: TRBV28
D: -
size: -
DNA: TGTGCCAGCAGTCCAAATGTCCTAACGGAGACCCAGTACTTC
CDR3: CASSPNVLTETQYF

J: TRBJ2-2
V: TRBV11-1
D: -
size: -
DNA: TGTGCCAGCAGCTCCCCGAACACCGGGGAGCTGTTTTTT
CDR3: CASSSPNTGELFF

J: TRBJ1-5
V: TRBV7-2
D: -
size: -
DNA: TGTGCCAGCAGCTCGGACAGATATCAGCCCCAGCATTTT
CDR3: CASSSDRYQPQHF

J: TRBJ2-1
V: TRBV27
D: TRBD2
size: -
DNA: TGTGCCAGCAGTCCAATCGGGACTAGCGGGCGTCAGTTCTTC
CDR3: CASSPIGTSGRQFF

J: TRBJ1-1
V: TRBV5-1
D: TRBD1
size: once
DNA: TGCGCCAGCAGCCCGGGACAGGAGGGGACTGAAGCTTTCTTT
CDR3: CASSPGQEGTEAFF

J: TRBJ2-2
V: TRBV24-1
D: -
size: few
DNA: TGTGCCACCAGTGATTTGCAAAGGGACACCGGGGAGCTGTTTTTT
CDR3: CATSDLQRDTGELFF

J: TRBJ2-1
V: TRBV9
D: -
size: -
DNA: TGTGCCAGCGGGCTAGCGCTGTACAATGAGCAGTTCTTC
CDR3: CASGLALYNEQFF

J: TRBJ2-3
V: TRBV18
D: -
size: -
DNA: TGTGCCAGCTCACCACCTAGCACAGATACGCAGTATTTT
CDR3: CASSPPSTDTQYF

J: TRBJ2-5
V: TRBV9
D: -
size: few
DNA: TGTGCCAGCAGCGTAGACGGGTGGGGGACCCAGTACTTC
CDR3: CASSVDGWGTQYF

J: TRBJ2-2
V: TRBV21-1
D: -
size: -
DNA: TGTGCCAGCAGCAAAATGGGAGGGCCGGGCACCGGGGAGCTGTTTTTT
CDR3: CASSKMGGPGTGELFF

J: TRBJ2-1
V: TRBV7-3
D: -
size: -
DNA: TGTGCCAGCAGCCGCTCGGTGAGCGGGCCATTCAATGAGCAGTTCTTC
CDR3: CASSRSVSGPFNEQFF

J: TRBJ2-1
V: TRBV9
D: -
size: few
DNA: TGTGCCAGCAGCTCAGGGGGGGAACGGGAGCAGTTCTTC
CDR3: CASSSGGEREQFF